The present T cell receptor beta chain was sequenced within a study of shared clonotypes between healthy human individuals. At the level of the study: Per donor, CD8 memory used one plate, CD8 naive used two, CD4 memory used three and CD4 naive used three.

All donors were Caucasian adults living in Nashville, Tennessee. Only in-frame clones appear in the TCRdb table, and some are missing; sequencing was by immunoSEQ multiplex PCR. The sample yields about a million clones, roughly 80% seen once. This CDR3 contains 13 residues. With 8 bases clipped from V and 4 bases from J, the junction kept 5 bases outside the gene matches. From germline, CDR1 is LNHNV and CDR2 YYDKDF (reference sequence). Source material: memory CD4+ T cells from PBMCs. Stated subset: CD45RA-negative fraction. The TCR was taken from a man between 18 and 29 years old in good health. Some clones in this sample may be carry-over from other donors' samples. The rearrangement uses TRBV15 and TRBJ1-5, with 7 nucleotides matching TRBD1. The CDR3 loop is CATYGTVNQPQHF. The DNA of the CDR3 is TGTGCCACCTACGGGACAGTTAATCAGCCCCAGCATTTT.